These T cell receptor beta chains were read from a single sample in a study of blood T cell repertoires in COVID-19. TCRdb keeps only in-frame clones here, not all; method: immunoSEQ multiplex PCR. Seen here are more than 65,000 clones, roughly 80% observed once, and the top ten hold just over 35%. Sequencing was done on a sample of peripheral blood. The source of these receptors is a woman in her seventies with acute or convalescent COVID-19. CDR3s include the opening cysteine and the closing phenylalanine or tryptophan. The D gene is left open where the match is weak. A clone size is listed for some rows: how often the clone was seen (once, few, many), or a class if it is expanded.

D	size	V	J	DNA	CDR3
NA	few	TRBV10-2	TRBJ1-6	TGCGCCAGCAGTGGGACAGTTGATTCACCCCTCCACTTT	CASSGTVDSPLHF
TRBD2	NA	TRBV13	TRBJ2-3	TGTGCCAGCAGCCCATCTTTTAGACTAGCGGGAGTTGATGATAGTGCGTATACGCAGTATTTT	CASSPSFRLAGVDDSAYTQYF
NA	NA	TRBV12-2	TRBJ1-3	TGTGCAAGTCCCCAGAGGGGACAGGGAGGTGGAAACACCATATATTTT	CASPQRGQGGGNTIYF
NA	NA	TRBV6-1	TRBJ2-1	TGTGCCAGCAGTGAAGGGGGCGGACCTGAGCAGTTCTTC	CASSEGGGPEQFF
NA	NA	TRBV28	TRBJ1-2	TGTGCCAGCAGTTTAGACATGGCACTCTATGGCTACACCTTC	CASSLDMALYGYTF
TRBD1	NA	TRBV11-2	TRBJ1-2	TGTGCCAGCAGCTTCGAGAGACAGGGGGATGGCTACACCTTC	CASSFERQGDGYTF
NA	NA	TRBV6-1	TRBJ2-2	TGTGCCAGCAGTGAACTTCCCGGCCTAGCGTCCACCGGGGAGCTGTTTTTT	CASSELPGLASTGELFF
TRBD2	NA	TRBV7-9	TRBJ2-7	TGTGCCAGCAGCTTAGGGGTAGCGGGAGTGGCGGAGCAGTACTTC	CASSLGVAGVAEQYF
TRBD1	NA	TRBV4-1	TRBJ2-1	TGCGCCAGCAGCCAAACCCACAGGGGCCCCTACAATGAGCAGTTCTTC	CASSQTHRGPYNEQFF
NA	NA	TRBV2	TRBJ1-1	TGTGCCAGCATAAAACGTGGCAGGGTCACTGAAGCTTTCTTT	CASIKRGRVTEAFF
TRBD2	once	TRBV7-3	TRBJ2-3	TGTGCCAGCAGCTTTGGGGGAGGGCCGACAGATACGCAGTATTTT	CASSFGGGPTDTQYF
TRBD1	NA	TRBV10-3	TRBJ2-5	TGTGCCATCAGTGAGGGGACAGGCCTATTGGGGACCCAGTACTTC	CAISEGTGLLGTQYF
NA	NA	TRBV30	TRBJ1-1	TGTGCCCGGCGGGTGGTGACTGAAGCTTTCTTT	CARRVVTEAFF
TRBD1	NA	TRBV7-9	TRBJ1-6	TGTGCCAGCAGCTTGACCACAGGGGACTCACCCCTCCACTTT	CASSLTTGDSPLHF
TRBD2	NA	TRBV10-3	TRBJ2-2	TGTGCCATCAGTGAGCCTGGGACTAGCGTGAACACCGGGGAGCTGTTTTTT	CAISEPGTSVNTGELFF
TRBD1	NA	TRBV5-1	TRBJ2-7	TGCGCCAGCAGCTTGGGACAGGGTTCCATCTACGAGCAGTACTTC	CASSLGQGSIYEQYF
NA	NA	TRBV3-1/TRBV3-2	TRBJ1-4	TGTGCCAGCAGCTCCGGGAGAACTAATGAAAAACTGTTTTTT	CASSSGRTNEKLFF
TRBD2	NA	TRBV19	TRBJ2-1	TGTGCCAGTAGTATAGAGACTGTCCAGCGGGAGTACAATGAGCAGTTCTTC	CASSIETVQREYNEQFF
NA	NA	TRBV3-1/TRBV3-2	TRBJ1-2	TGTGCCAGCAGCCCAGCACAGGGCCAGGGCTACACCTTC	CASSPAQGQGYTF
NA	NA	TRBV6-5	TRBJ1-1	TGTGCCAGCAGCCAAACAGTCCTGAACACTGAAGCTTTCTTT	CASSQTVLNTEAFF
NA	NA	TRBV15	TRBJ1-5	TGTGCCACCAGCAGAGATCGTGATCAGCCCCAGCATTTT	CATSRDRDQPQHF
TRBD1	NA	TRBV6-1	TRBJ1-5	TGTGCCAGCAGTGAATTCAACACAGGGGGCAATCAGCCCCAGCATTTT	CASSEFNTGGNQPQHF
TRBD1	NA	TRBV4-1	TRBJ1-5	TGCGCCAGCAGCCCCGGACAGGCCGATCAGCCCCAGCATTTT	CASSPGQADQPQHF
NA	NA	TRBV12-3/TRBV12-4	TRBJ1-1	TGTGCCAGCAGTTTACGCACTGAAGCTTTCTTT	CASSLRTEAFF
NA	few	TRBV19	TRBJ2-1	TGTGCCAGTAGTATAGATCCCCCGGGATTAGTACGGTCCTACAATGAGCAGTTCTTC	CASSIDPPGLVRSYNEQFF
TRBD1	many	TRBV4-1	TRBJ2-7	TGCGCCAGCACCCTAGCCCTGACAGGGCCCTACGAGCAGTACTTC	CASTLALTGPYEQYF
TRBD1	NA	TRBV2	TRBJ2-4	TGTGCCAGCAGTTTACAGGGGCTGGACATTCAGTACTTC	CASSLQGLDIQYF
TRBD1	NA	TRBV7-9	TRBJ1-2	TGTGCCAGCAGCTTATCCGGGACAGCTAACTATGGCTACACCTTC	CASSLSGTANYGYTF
TRBD2	NA	TRBV27	TRBJ2-7	TGTGCCAGCAGTTTGTCTCACTTGGGAGGGGCCGGGGTAGAGCAGTACTTC	CASSLSHLGGAGVEQYF
TRBD2	NA	TRBV5-1	TRBJ2-7	TGCGCCAGCAGCTTCCAGCGGGAGGGGACCTACGAGCAGTACTTC	CASSFQREGTYEQYF
TRBD1	NA	TRBV5-1	TRBJ1-6	TGCGCCAGCAGCTTGGGGGGACAGCGAGGGAATTCACCCCTCCACTTT	CASSLGGQRGNSPLHF
NA	NA	TRBV23-1	TRBJ2-4	TGCGCCAGGCCAGGGGTTCTAGCCAAAAACATTCAGTACTTC	CARPGVLAKNIQYF
TRBD2	NA	TRBV19	TRBJ2-6	TGTGCCGCTAGCGGGAGCTCATACTCTGGGGCCAACGTCCTGACTTTC	CAASGSSYSGANVLTF
NA	NA	TRBV5-1	TRBJ2-1	TGCGCCAGCAGCTTGGGCGGCCTCGTGAATGAGCAGTTCTTC	CASSLGGLVNEQFF
TRBD1	NA	TRBV30	TRBJ1-6	TGTGCCTGGAGTGTACTCAGGACAGGGGAAACACCCCTCCACTTT	CAWSVLRTGETPLHF
NA	once	TRBV3-1/TRBV3-2	TRBJ2-7	TGTGCCAGCAGCCAAGCCCCTTCTAGCCCCTACGAGCAGTACTTC	CASSQAPSSPYEQYF
NA	NA	TRBV6-5	TRBJ2-2	TGTGCCAGCAGCTCGAGGGGACAGAACACCGGGGAGCTGTTTTTT	CASSSRGQNTGELFF
NA	NA	TRBV18	TRBJ2-7	TGTGCCAGCTCACCCCCCACCTACGAGCAGTACTTC	CASSPPTYEQYF
NA	many	TRBV2	TRBJ2-7	TGTGCCAGCGACCTCCATGCGGGGCAGGGCGAGCAGTACTTC	CASDLHAGQGEQYF
TRBD2	once	TRBV19	TRBJ2-1	TGTGCCAGTAGAGAACTAGCGGGAGTCGACAATGAGCAGTTCTTC	CASRELAGVDNEQFF
TRBD2	once	TRBV7-9	TRBJ2-5	TGTGCCAGCACCCCCGAGAGCGGGACTAGCGGTAGAGAGACCCAGTACTTC	CASTPESGTSGRETQYF
TRBD2	NA	TRBV19	TRBJ2-5	TGTGCCAGTAGTCCGGGACTAGCGGGGCAAGAGACCCAGTACTTC	CASSPGLAGQETQYF
TRBD1	NA	TRBV20-1	TRBJ2-3	TGCAGTGCTAGTGGGGACAGGGAAGACACAGATACGCAGTATTTT	CSASGDREDTDTQYF
TRBD2	NA	TRBV6-4	TRBJ2-3	TGTGCCAGCAGTGCCCTGGGGACTAGCGGCACAGATACGCAGTATTTT	CASSALGTSGTDTQYF
NA	once	TRBV2	TRBJ2-7	TGTGCCAGCAGTGAAACCGGAACTAGTTTCCGGAGCTCCTACGAGCAGTACTTC	CASSETGTSFRSSYEQYF
TRBD1	NA	TRBV7-8	TRBJ1-6	TGTGCCAGCAGCCCTTCCAGGCACAGGGGGATGAATTCACCCCTCCACTTT	CASSPSRHRGMNSPLHF
TRBD1	NA	TRBV3-1/TRBV3-2	TRBJ1-1	TGTGCCAGCAGCCATAGGACAGGGACTTACACTGAAGCTTTCTTT	CASSHRTGTYTEAFF
NA	few	TRBV30	TRBJ2-1	TGTGCCTGGAGTAAGATGCAGGGCAATGAGCAGTTCTTC	CAWSKMQGNEQFF
TRBD1	NA	TRBV3-1/TRBV3-2	TRBJ1-4	TGTGCCAGCCGGAGGGGGGACAGCAATGAAAAACTGTTTTTT	CASRRGDSNEKLFF
NA	NA	TRBV6-1	TRBJ1-6	TGTGCCAGCAGTGATGGGGGGTGGTCCAATTCACCCCTCCACTTT	CASSDGGWSNSPLHF
TRBD2	NA	TRBV7-9	TRBJ2-1	TGTGCCAGCAGCCCGGGACTAGCGGGCTACAATGAGCAGTTCTTC	CASSPGLAGYNEQFF
NA	NA	TRBV18	TRBJ2-6	TGTGCCAGCTCACCAGTGAATCGGCAGGGGGGCTCTGGGGCCAACGTCCTGACTTTC	CASSPVNRQGGSGANVLTF